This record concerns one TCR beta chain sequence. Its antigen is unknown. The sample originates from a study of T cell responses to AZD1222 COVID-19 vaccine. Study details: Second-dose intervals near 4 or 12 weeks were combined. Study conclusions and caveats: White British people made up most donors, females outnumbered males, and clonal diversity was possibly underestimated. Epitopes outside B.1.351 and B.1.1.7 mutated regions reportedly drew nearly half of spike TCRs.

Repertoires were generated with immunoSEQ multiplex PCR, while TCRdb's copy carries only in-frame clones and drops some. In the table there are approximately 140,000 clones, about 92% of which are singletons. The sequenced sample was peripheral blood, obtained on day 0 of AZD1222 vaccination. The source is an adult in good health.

CDR3 region: CASSEGTEAFF. CDR3 bases: TGTGCCAGCAGCGAGGGGACTGAAGCTTTCTTT. V is TRBV5-4 and J is TRBJ1-1; D may be TRBD1 (5 bases). Per germline, CDR1 SGHNT and CDR2 YYREEE (reference sequence). Trimming stripped 4 bases from V and 5 bases from J, with 6 bases between. The CDR3 totals 11 residues.